These 17 T cell receptor beta chains share one sample of origin, sequenced in a study of beta chain features in type 1 diabetes. General study results and limits: TCRB CDR3s from Type 1 diabetes patients were moderately but significantly shorter in all four CD4+ subsets.

The authors reverse transcribed all of the isolated RNA, so sequencing captured expressed TCRB transcripts. Produced via immunoSEQ multiplex PCR; TCRdb's table is partial and in-frame only. The table includes about 68,000 clones, approximately 47% detected once. Antigen specificity for these receptors is unknown. The sample consisted of central memory CD4+ T cells from blood. These TCRs come from a man younger than 45 with type 1 diabetes.

The rearrangement links TRBV7-2 to TRBJ2-1; 10 nucleotides match TRBD2. Germline assignment: CDR1 SGHTA and CDR2 FQGNSA. The ends lost 3 bases at V and 7 bases at J; junction bases unmatched: 15. The CDR3 covers 18 residues. The CDR3 protein is CASSLTSGSLTLGNEQFF. The CDR3 DNA reads as TGTGCCAGCAGCTTGACTAGCGGGTCGCTGACCTTGGGGAATGAGCAGTTCTTC.

This rearrangement joins TRBV6-1 to TRBJ1-3; 7 positions agree with TRBD1. J lost 0 bases, V lost 5 bases, and 4 bases had no gene match. Per germline, CDR1 MNHNS and CDR2 SASEGT. The CDR3 has 15 amino acids. Here the CDR3 reads CASSSGDSSGNTIYF. DNA of the CDR3: TGTGCCAGCAGTTCCGGGGACAGCTCTGGAAACACCATATATTTT.

The table lists this clone with a few counts. The V and J genes are TRBV5-6 and TRBJ1-2, with D perhaps TRBD1 (5 bases). The germline CDR1 and CDR2 sequences are SGHDT and YYEEEE. The CDR3 is 14 amino acids. V lost 0 bases to trimming and J lost 3 bases, with 9 bases between them. CDR3 sequence (DNA): TGTGCCAGCAGCTTGGGCAGGGAGGACTATGGCTACACCTTC. As protein: CASSLGREDYGYTF.

The chain recombines TRBV5-6 with TRBJ2-1; D might be TRBD1 (6 bases). The V end was cut by 3 bases, the J end by 2 bases, with 9 bases between. The CDR3 spans 14 residues. Germline lookup yields CDR1 SGHDT and CDR2 YYEEEE. The CDR3 sequence is CASSSQGPYNEQFF. The CDR3 DNA sequence: TGTGCCAGCAGCTCACAGGGACCCTACAATGAGCAGTTCTTC.

In this sample, this clone turned up a few times. Different DNA sequences within this sample yield the same CDR3. V and J are TRBV7-9 and TRBJ2-7; maybe TRBD2 (5 bases). Trimming shortened V by 5 bases and J by 3 bases, and 17 bases separated the two germline ends. CDR1 and CDR2 from the germline V gene are SEHNR and FQNEAQ (reference sequence). This CDR3 is built from 15 residues. The CDR3 DNA follows: TGTGCCAGCAGCCCGGGGTCAGTGACAATCTACGAGCAGTACTTC. Protein: CASSPGSVTIYEQYF.

The V and J genes are TRBV5-6 and TRBJ1-1; 9 bases agree with TRBD1. J lost 6 bases, V lost 4 bases, and 13 bases had no gene match. This CDR3 is built from 16 residues. CDR1 is SGHDT and CDR2 is YYEEEE in the germline V gene. CDR3 in DNA: TGTGCCAGCAGCGTACAGGGGGCGGGTGGAAATGCTGAAGCTTTCTTT. It translates to CASSVQGAGGNAEAFF.

The chain joins TRBV19 to TRBJ2-6; D possibly corresponds to TRBD1 (6 bases). CDR3 length equals 16 residues. The germline V gene has CDR1 LNHDA and CDR2 SQIVND (reference sequence). The V gene lost 2 bases and the J gene lost 3 bases, with 11 bases spanning the gap. In nucleotides, the CDR3 is TGTGCCAGTAGTATATTGGGGGCTAGTGGGGCCAACGTCCTGACTTTC. This sequence encodes CASSILGASGANVLTF.

The chain uses TRBV11-2 and TRBJ2-1, with TRBD2 matching 9 bases. With V trimmed by 3 bases and J by 9 bases, 12 bases remained unmatched. The CDR3 sequence is 16 residues long. CDR1 SGHAT and CDR2 FQNNGV come from the germline V gene. The CDR3: CASSFFGGRGRSEQFF. Written as DNA, the CDR3 is TGTGCCAGCAGCTTCTTCGGCGGGAGGGGCCGCAGTGAGCAGTTCTTC. The full variable domain, completed using reference TRBV11-2 and TRBJ2-1, is EAGVAQSPRYKIIEKRQSVAFWCNPISGHATLYWYQQILGQGPKLLIQFQNNGVVDDSQLPKDRFSAERLKGVDSTLKIQPAKLEDSAVYLCASSFFGGRGRSEQFFGPGTRLTVL.

The chain couples TRBV9 to TRBJ2-1; D remains unclear. V dropped 3 bases and J dropped 10 bases, with 8 bases sitting between them. The germline CDR1 and CDR2 sequences are SGDLS and YYNGEE. CDR3 length equals 11 residues. CDR3: CASSGGLEQFF. Written as DNA, the CDR3 is TGTGCCAGCAGCGGAGGCCTCGAGCAGTTCTTC.

Here the CDR3 DNA reads TGTGCCAGCAGCTTAAGAGGAGGCGGGGGTGGAAACACCATATATTTT. Its protein product is CASSLRGGGGGNTIYF. This sequence joins TRBV7-8 and TRBJ1-3, with D possibly matching TRBD1 (5 bases). The CDR3 covers 16 residues. Germline V gene lookup returns CDR1 SGHVS and CDR2 FQNEAQ. Trimming stripped 2 bases from V and 3 bases from J, with 14 bases between.

The chain combines TRBV5-1 with TRBJ2-1; 8 nucleotides match TRBD2. Germline V gives CDR1 SGHRS, CDR2 YFSETQ. The V segment lost 6 bases and the J segment 2 bases; nucleotides outside the gene matches: 10. This CDR3 has 16 amino acids. CDR3 nucleotide sequence: TGCGCCAGCACCTCGGGGGGGCTGGAGGCCTACAATGAGCAGTTCTTC. Protein sequence: CASTSGGLEAYNEQFF.

V is TRBV6-5 and J is TRBJ2-2; possibly TRBD1 for D (7 bases). This CDR3 is 15 amino acids long. The germline CDR1 and CDR2 sequences are MNHEY and SVGAGI. V lost 6 bases and J 5 bases, leaving 16 bases between the germline ends. The CDR3 DNA sequence: TGTGCCAGCAGCCGCGACAGGGCGGGAACCGGGGAGCTGTTTTTT. This sequence encodes CASSRDRAGTGELFF.

This clone was observed a few times. This chain links TRBV5-1 with TRBJ1-1, with TRBD1 matching 8 bases. This CDR3 region has 14 residues. Germline V lookup: CDR1 SGHRS, CDR2 YFSETQ. V lost 0 bases, J lost 5 bases, and 3 bases stayed unmatched. This CDR3 is CASSLGQGATEAFF. The CDR3 DNA reads as TGCGCCAGCAGCTTGGGGCAGGGGGCGACTGAAGCTTTCTTT.

The chain links TRBV4-2 to TRBJ2-3; D gene ambiguous. Germline CDR1 LGHNA, CDR2 YNFKEQ. The CDR3 sequence is 13 residues long. The V end lost 7 bases, the J end lost 4 bases, and 12 bases lay between the germline ends. The CDR3 sequence: CASTGSAPDTQYF. In DNA form, the CDR3 reads TGTGCCAGCACCGGGTCCGCCCCAGATACGCAGTATTTT.

This clone was seen only a few times. This chain connects TRBV27 to TRBJ1-4; D gene ambiguous. Germline CDR1 MNHEY, CDR2 SMNVEV (reference sequence). V lost 8 bases and J lost 7, with 14 bases in between. The CDR3 runs 13 residues. CDR3 DNA sequence: TGTGCCAGCCAACTCAGGTTCGGTGAAAAACTGTTTTTT. It specifies CASQLRFGEKLFF.

The chain employs TRBV7-6 and TRBJ1-4; 7 nucleotides agree with TRBD1. The CDR3 is 14 residues long. After removal of 4 bases from V and 7 bases from J, the junction contained 6 bases not matched to a gene. Germline V gene lookup returns CDR1 SGHVS and CDR2 FNYEAQ. In DNA form, the CDR3 reads TGTGCCAGCAGCTCTAGACAGGGTGGTGAAAAACTGTTTTTT. It encodes CASSSRQGGEKLFF.

In regard to this clone: Other DNA sequences in the same sample also yield this CDR3. V is TRBV11-3 and J is TRBJ1-1, with 10 bases that match TRBD1. Germline CDR1 SGHNT, CDR2 YENEEA. CDR3 length equals 15 residues. V trimming: 5 bases; J trimming: 5 bases; junction bases outside the gene matches: 8. In DNA, the CDR3 is TGTGCCAGCAGCGCTAGACAGGGGGCGAGGACTGAAGCTTTCTTT. Protein sequence: CASSARQGARTEAFF.